This T cell receptor beta chain is from a study of HIV-infected children after antiretroviral therapy interruption. In the study overall: Weeks 0, 48 and 150 were sampled under continuous treatment.

Trimming shortened V by 2 bases and J by 3 bases, and 2 bases separated the two germline ends. Germline V CDR1 and CDR2: SGHTA, FQGNSA. The CDR3 extends over 12 amino acids. A 3' RACE protocol on RNA, with unique molecular identifiers, produced the TCR library. Each CDR3 protein gets one entry after TCRdb re-called the 3' RACE reads with MiXCR. This table has about 83,000 distinct CDR3 sequences, 6% to 8.5% appearing once. As concerns this clonotype: This may come from a read error, since a much larger clone is one base off.

As for treatment: PENTA 11 planned treatment interruption arm or continuous ART arm. At least 24 weeks of at least three-drug ART, in children 2 to 15 years. The material sequenced was CD45RA+ CD4+ T cells from PBMCs, pooled from several time points, taken from a donor given antiretroviral therapy, either interrupted or continuous. As for subset: naive CD4+ CD45RA+ CD45RO- T cells. This TCR derives from a pool of human donors with HIV. The chain couples TRBV7-2 to TRBJ1-5; no clear D. The CDR3 nucleotides are TGTGCCAGCAGCTTATTCAATCAGCCCCAGCATTTT. Protein: CASSLFNQPQHF.